The 27 T cell receptor beta chains given below trace back to one sample, sequenced in a study of spatial heterogeneity in lung cancer (dated by TCRdb to 2018 to 2020). Findings and caveats that apply to the study as a whole: A correlation was observed between the number of expanded intratumoral alpha and beta TCRs and the tumor nonsynonymous mutation count.

This specimen's time point label, per the study, means: sample taken at primary tumor resection. No antigen has been assigned to these receptors. Library construction relied on 5' RACE. Sequencer: NextSeq 500. Clones were called with MiXCR by TCRdb after fastp trimmed the public reads at Q25, and only in-frame beta chains were retained. Every entry covers one CDR3 protein and lists the most common genes and DNA from its rows. The sample records 9,500 to 12,000 distinct CDR3 sequences, approximately 8% of which are singletons. The ten largest clones take up 22% of the sample. This specimen was lung tumor tissue, taken at surgery. These TCRs come from a female donor with early-stage non-small cell lung cancer.

This clonotype is medium-sized within its sample. A library prepared for alpha chains yielded this beta chain as an off-target read; its size is of little meaning. This chain connects TRBV6-2 or TRBV6-3 to TRBJ1-2, with D perhaps TRBD1 (5 bases). The germline V and J ends were trimmed by 6 bases and 4 bases, with 12 bases remaining between them. This CDR3 has 13 residues. CDR1 is MNHEY and CDR2 is SVGEGT in the germline V gene. CDR3 nucleotide sequence: TGTGCCAGCAGGACGACAGCCCGCTATGGCTACACCTTC. Translation: CASRTTARYGYTF.

Sample share makes this clonotype medium-sized. This beta chain is a stray read from a library made for alpha chains; its abundance is not meaningful. The V and J genes are TRBV6-5 and TRBJ1-2, with D tentatively TRBD1 (5 bases). CDR3 length: 13 amino acids. Per germline, CDR1 MNHEY and CDR2 SVGAGI. The germline V and J ends were trimmed by 7 bases and 5 bases, with 14 bases remaining between them. CDR3 coding DNA: TGTGCCAGCACACCTAACGGGGGTTATGGCTACACCTTC. This translates into CASTPNGGYGYTF.

This clonotype is categorized as medium-sized (0.01 to 0.1%). This beta chain is a stray sequence in a library constructed for alpha chains; its clone size is not meaningful. V gene TRBV9 combines with J gene TRBJ2-5; a weak D match, TRBD2 (5 bases). The ends were cut back, 0 bases at V and 6 bases at J, with 15 bases in the middle. The CDR3 is made up of 15 amino acids. Germline V CDR1 and CDR2: SGDLS, YYNGEE. In DNA form, the CDR3 reads TGTGCCAGCAGCGTAGGGGAAACAGCGGTGAAGACCCAGTACTTC. Amino acid sequence: CASSVGETAVKTQYF.

This clonotype was counted ten times or more. This beta chain is an unintended read in a library built for alpha chains; its size means little. The genes are TRBV4-2 and TRBJ1-4; D remains ambiguous. Per germline, CDR1 LGHNA and CDR2 YNFKEQ. The CDR3 has 15 residues. Trimming pared 0 bases from V and 5 bases from J, leaving 10 bases between. As DNA, the CDR3 is TGTGCCAGCAGCCAAGAAGGGCACCCAAATGAAAAACTGTTTTTT. As protein: CASSQEGHPNEKLFF.

This clonotype was observed at least ten times. The size of this beta chain means little, since it is a stray read in a library made for alpha chains. The genes are TRBV5-5 and TRBJ1-4, with 7 bases identical to TRBD1. Per germline, CDR1 SGHKS and CDR2 YYEKEE (reference sequence). After removal of 2 bases from V and 2 bases from J, the junction contained 6 bases not matched to a gene. The CDR3 spans 16 residues. CDR3 sequence (DNA): TGTGCCAGCAGCTTCACCCGACAGGGCACTAATGAAAAACTGTTTTTT. Protein: CASSFTRQGTNEKLFF.

This clonotype ranks as hyperexpanded. This beta chain is a stray read from a library made for alpha chains; its abundance is not meaningful. The J gene is TRBJ1-1, the V gene TRBV7-2, with 8 bases lining up with TRBD1. Germline V gene data show CDR1 as SGHTA and CDR2 as FQGNSA. Trimming removed 5 bases from V and 4 bases from J; junction bases left unmatched: 6. The CDR3 runs to 14 residues. The chain's CDR3 is CASSLDRGPTEAFF. For the CDR3, the DNA is TGTGCCAGCAGCCTCGACAGGGGTCCCACTGAAGCTTTCTTT.

This clonotype was observed many times. This beta chain came through as a stray read in a library set up for alpha chains, and its size says little. The CDR3 loop reads CASSAGTGSGEQYF. CDR3 DNA: TGTGCCAGCTCGGCCGGGACAGGGTCGGGGGAGCAGTACTTC. This sequence joins TRBV18 and TRBJ2-7; TRBD1 matches at 9 bases. The V and J ends lost 6 bases and 7 bases, in that order; junction bases with no gene match: 10. There are 14 residues in the CDR3. Germline loops: CDR1 KGHSH, CDR2 LQKENI.

In this sample, this clonotype turned up a few times. The library was prepared for alpha chains; this beta chain is a stray read, so its frequency means little. The chain uses TRBV4-3 and TRBJ1-5; no reliable D call. This CDR3 spans 15 amino acids. V lost 3 bases to trimming and J lost 0 bases, with 9 bases between them. Germline V gene lookup returns CDR1 LGHNA and CDR2 YSLEER. As DNA, the CDR3 is TGCGCCAGCAGCCAGGGCTGGGGTAGCAATCAGCCCCAGCATTTT. Its translation: CASSQGWGSNQPQHF.

For this clonotype: This beta chain is an off-target read within a library intended for alpha chains, so its frequency means little. V is TRBV18 and J is TRBJ1-2; 9 nucleotides align to TRBD1. Trimming took 3 bases from V and 10 from J; bases not matched to a gene: 6. Germline CDR1 is KGHSH and CDR2 is LQKENI. The CDR3 totals 13 residues. CDR3 in amino acids: CASSPGQGHDYTF. The CDR3, as DNA: TGTGCCAGCTCACCGGGACAGGGACATGACTACACCTTC.

This clonotype was observed a handful of times. A much bigger clone sits one base away, suggesting this may be a read error. This beta chain is a stray read from a library made for alpha chains; its abundance is not meaningful. This chain links TRBV19 with TRBJ2-3, with D possibly TRBD2 on 6 matching bases. The CDR3 covers 14 residues. The germline V gene has CDR1 LNHDA and CDR2 SQIVND (reference sequence). The CDR3 bases are TGTACCAGTCCCCCGGAGGGCAGCACAGATACGCAGTATTTT. Protein sequence: CTSPPEGSTDTQYF.

The table lists this clonotype with many counts. The library was prepared for alpha chains; this beta chain is a stray read, so its frequency means little. This rearrangement joins TRBV10-3 to TRBJ1-1; D is ambiguous. This CDR3 spans 11 amino acids. V lost 7 bases and J 8 bases, leaving 11 bases between the germline ends. Germline V gene lookup returns CDR1 ENHRY and CDR2 SYGVKD. The CDR3 coding sequence is TGTGCCATCATGAGAACGGGAGAAGCTTTCTTT. Translating it yields CAIMRTGEAFF.

The table lists this clonotype with many counts. Little can be read into the size of this beta chain, an off-target read in a library designed for alpha chains. The rearrangement joins TRBV11-3 to TRBJ2-7; the D gene is possibly TRBD1 (5 bases). Trimming shortened V by 5 bases and J by 5 bases, and 7 bases separated the two germline ends. CDR1 and CDR2 (germline): SGHNT, YENEEA. The CDR3 extends over 11 amino acids. The CDR3 here is CASSLGDEQYF. The CDR3 DNA reads TGTGCCAGCAGCCTAGGGGACGAGCAGTACTTC.

This clonotype was seen ten or more times. In a library made to pick up alpha chains, this beta chain is a stray read with a size that means little. This chain joins TRBV10-3 and TRBJ1-6; the match to TRBD1 covers 9 bases. The CDR3 runs to 14 residues. From germline, CDR1 is ENHRY and CDR2 SYGVKD. V gave up 4 bases and J gave up 8 bases; unmatched junction bases: 3. For the CDR3, the DNA is TGTGCCATCAGTGCGTGGACAGGGGATTCACCCCTCCACTTT. It translates to CAISAWTGDSPLHF.

This clonotype was counted between two and nine times. The library was built for alpha chains, so this beta chain is an off-target read and its size means little. The V gene is TRBV5-4, the J gene TRBJ2-1; 8 positions match TRBD2. Germline CDR1 is SGHNT and CDR2 is YYREEE (reference sequence). CDR3 length: 14 amino acids. V lost 5 bases and J lost 4; bases outside the gene matches: 5. Here the CDR3 reads CASSSVAGYNEQFF. CDR3 bases: TGTGCCAGCAGTTCAGTAGCGGGGTACAATGAGCAGTTCTTC. Full variable domain (outside the CDR3, taken from reference TRBV5-4 and TRBJ2-1): ETGVTQSPTHLIKTRGQQVTLRCSSQSGHNTVSWYQQALGQGPQFIFQYYREEENGRGNFPPRFSGLQFPNYSSELNVNALELDDSALYLCASSSVAGYNEQFFGPGTRLTVL.

This clonotype was seen only a few times. Within a library made for alpha chains, this beta chain is off target, and its count is uninformative. The gene calls are TRBV28 and TRBJ2-5; D may be TRBD2 (6 bases). The V and J ends lost 6 bases and 4 bases respectively, with 18 bases between them. CDR3 length equals 15 residues. Germline CDR1 MDHEN, CDR2 SYDVKM. The CDR3 reads CASSPTGRRGETQYF. The CDR3 DNA sequence: TGTGCCAGCAGCCCCACAGGTCGGAGGGGAGAGACCCAGTACTTC.

This clonotype ranks as medium-sized. A library made for alpha chains picked up this beta chain off target, so its size means little. The CDR3 DNA reads TGTGCCAGCAGCTTAGGCCCCGGGACGGCAATTTCACCCCTCCACTTT. Translating gives CASSLGPGTAISPLHF. The rearrangement links TRBV7-8 to TRBJ1-6; TRBD1 might be the D (5 bases). CDR3 size: 16 residues. CDR1 and CDR2 from the germline V gene are SGHVS and FQNEAQ. Trimming removed 1 base from V and 9 bases from J, with 16 bases in between.

Judged by abundance, this clonotype is medium-sized. Since it is a stray read in a library aimed at alpha chains, this beta chain has a size that is not meaningful. V and J are TRBV12-3 or TRBV12-4 and TRBJ1-3; possibly TRBD1 for D (5 bases). CDR3 length: 16 residues. V lost 4 bases, J lost 3 bases, and 16 bases lay in between. This CDR3 reads CASSSSGAPGGNTIYF. DNA for the CDR3: TGTGCCAGCAGTTCTTCCGGGGCGCCGGGTGGAAACACCATATATTTT.

This clonotype has ten or more counts. With the library built for alpha chains, this beta chain is off target and its frequency is not meaningful. The chain links TRBV29-1 to TRBJ1-1; D gene unclear. Trimming removed 7 bases from V and 5 bases from J, with 17 bases in between. The germline gives CDR1 SQVTM, CDR2 ANQGSEA. The CDR3 has 13 residues. CDR3 in amino acids: CSAEHRLGTEAFF. CDR3 sequence (DNA): TGCAGCGCCGAACATCGTCTTGGGACTGAAGCTTTCTTT.

The sample holds many counts of this clonotype. This beta chain is an unintended read in a library built for alpha chains; its size means little. The CDR3 is CASSFFRVPGNEQFF. CDR3 DNA sequence: TGTGCCAGCAGCTTCTTCAGGGTCCCAGGGAATGAGCAGTTCTTC. This chain uses TRBV7-2 with TRBJ2-1, with a possible D match to TRBD1 (5 bases). Trimming removed 3 bases at V and 7 bases at J, with 16 bases between. The germline CDR1 and CDR2 sequences are SGHTA and FQGNSA. This CDR3 comprises 15 residues.

Worth noting for this clonotype: Because this beta chain is a stray read in a library intended to capture alpha chains, its abundance should not be given much weight. The rearrangement joins TRBV5-1 to TRBJ2-1; no reliable D call. Germline V lookup: CDR1 SGHRS, CDR2 YFSETQ. The CDR3 runs 15 residues. V was pared by 2 bases and J by 4 bases, with 13 bases between. CDR3 nucleotide sequence: TGCGCCAGCAGCTTAAGCTTGCAGTCTTACAATGAGCAGTTCTTC. This translates into CASSLSLQSYNEQFF.

This clonotype has at least ten counts. This beta chain is an off-target read within a library intended for alpha chains, so its frequency means little. The rearrangement links TRBV18 to TRBJ2-3; 7 bases are a match to TRBD1. The CDR3 extends over 16 amino acids. After removal of 5 bases from V and 0 bases from J, the junction contained 8 bases not matched to a gene. CDR1 is KGHSH, CDR2 LQKENI, per germline. The CDR3: CASSSKGGLSTDTQYF. The CDR3 nucleotides are TGTGCCAGCTCAAGTAAAGGGGGCCTTAGCACAGATACGCAGTATTTT.

In its sample, this clonotype is medium-sized (0.01 to 0.1%). This beta chain is off target for a library built for alpha chains, so its abundance means little. The chain recombines TRBV5-6 with TRBJ2-5; the match to TRBD1 covers 7 bases. Losses at the gene ends were 3 bases for V and 4 bases for J; bases not matched to a gene: 12. CDR1 is SGHDT, CDR2 YYEEEE, per germline. The CDR3 covers 16 residues. CDR3 in DNA: TGTGCCAGCAGCTCGACAGGGCGTGGGGGCGGAGAGACCCAGTACTTC. Translating gives CASSSTGRGGGETQYF.

This clonotype was seen many times. This beta chain slipped into a library made for alpha chains as a stray read, so its size is not meaningful. The chain has TRBV2 and TRBJ2-3; D is ambiguous. Trimming pared 6 bases from V and 4 bases from J, leaving 14 bases between. CDR1 SNHLY and CDR2 FYNNEI come from the germline V gene. The CDR3 totals 14 residues. The CDR3 nucleotides are TGTGCCAGCAGCACGAAAATTGGCCCAGATACGCAGTATTTT. Translating it yields CASSTKIGPDTQYF.

This clonotype qualifies as medium-sized. Since it is a stray read in a library aimed at alpha chains, this beta chain has a size that is not meaningful. The gene calls are TRBV27 and TRBJ1-5, with D perhaps matching TRBD1 (5 bases). The germline gives CDR1 MNHEY, CDR2 SMNVEV (reference sequence). This CDR3 region has 14 residues. V dropped 7 bases and J dropped 3 bases, with 13 bases sitting between them. DNA for the CDR3: TGTGCCAGCAAGGGGATACAGGACAATCAGCCCCAGCATTTT. This codes for CASKGIQDNQPQHF.

In its sample, this clonotype was seen many times. This beta chain is a stray read from a library made for alpha chains; its abundance is not meaningful. The chain recombines TRBV24-1 with TRBJ1-1, with D possibly being TRBD1 (5 bases). The germline CDR1 and CDR2 sequences are KGHDR and SFDVKD. The CDR3 spans 11 residues. V dropped 9 bases and J dropped 1 base, with 5 bases sitting between them. The CDR3 coding sequence is TGTGCCACCGGGGCGAACACTGAAGCTTTCTTT. This gives the protein CATGANTEAFF.

This clonotype was seen at least ten times. This beta chain appears as a stray read in a library generated for alpha chains; its size is not informative. J is TRBJ1-1 and V is TRBV7-3; TRBD1 agrees at 7 bases. CDR1 is SGHTA, CDR2 FQGTGA, per germline. The CDR3 is 14 amino acids. V lost 5 bases and J lost 1; bases outside the gene matches: 4. The chain's CDR3 is CASSPTGPNTEAFF. CDR3 coding DNA: TGTGCCAGCAGCCCGACAGGGCCGAACACTGAAGCTTTCTTT. The variable domain in full, with the rest retrieved from reference TRBV7-3 and TRBJ1-1, is GAGVSQTPSNKVTEKGKYVELRCDPISGHTALYWYRQSLGQGPEFLIYFQGTGAADDSGLPNDRFFAVRPEGSVSTLKIQRTERGDSAVYLCASSPTGPNTEAFFGQGTRLTVV.

This clonotype came up many times. The library was designed around alpha chains, so this beta chain is a stray read whose abundance carries little weight. V usage is TRBV30 and J usage is TRBJ2-5; perhaps TRBD2 as D (6 bases). V lost 7 bases and J 5 bases, leaving 14 bases between the germline ends. The CDR3 is 12 residues long. Germline values: CDR1 GTSNPN, CDR2 SVGIG (reference sequence). The CDR3 loop is CASGLSLETQYF. CDR3 DNA sequence: TGTGCCTCCGGACTATCACTGGAGACCCAGTACTTC.